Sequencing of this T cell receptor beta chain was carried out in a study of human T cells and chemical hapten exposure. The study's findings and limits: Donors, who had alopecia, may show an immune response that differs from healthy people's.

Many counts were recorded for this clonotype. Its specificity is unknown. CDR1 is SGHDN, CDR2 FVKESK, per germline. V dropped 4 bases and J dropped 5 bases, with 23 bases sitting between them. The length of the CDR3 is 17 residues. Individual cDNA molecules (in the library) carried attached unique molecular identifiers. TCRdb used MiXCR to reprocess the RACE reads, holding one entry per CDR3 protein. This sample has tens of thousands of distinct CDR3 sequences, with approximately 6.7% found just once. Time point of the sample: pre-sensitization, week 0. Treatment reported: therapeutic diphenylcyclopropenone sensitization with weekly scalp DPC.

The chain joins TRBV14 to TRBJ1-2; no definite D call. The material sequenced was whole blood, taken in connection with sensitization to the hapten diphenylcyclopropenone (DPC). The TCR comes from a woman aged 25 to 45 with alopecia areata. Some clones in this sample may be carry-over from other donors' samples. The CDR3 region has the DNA TGTGCCAGCAGCCCCCCGGCGAACCGGTTCAAGAAATATGGCTACACCTTC. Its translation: CASSPPANRFKKYGYTF.